These 3 T cell receptor beta chains share one sample of origin, sequenced in a study of vaccination effects on CD4 cells after COVID-19. ViraFEST assay sequencing came after antigen-specific CD4+ T cells were expanded with viral peptide pools. Isolation of CD4+ T cells took place after ten to eleven days of culture. Participants were given two doses of BNT162b2 or mRNA-1273 vaccine. Sequencing was performed with immunoSEQ multiplex PCR; in TCRdb, only in-frame clones are kept and a portion is missing. The sample lists 50,000 to 65,000 clones, 55% to 85% occurring once. Antigens for these TCRs are unknown. The material was CD4+ T cells from PBMCs cultured with HCoV-229E spike peptides, obtained after COVID-19 vaccination. These TCRs come from a human donor who received a COVID-19 vaccine.

The chain is built from TRBV6-5 and TRBJ1-6; the D gene is possibly TRBD1 (5 bases). Germline assignment: CDR1 MNHEY and CDR2 SVGAGI. This CDR3 is built from 15 residues. Trimming removed 6 bases at V and 8 bases at J, with 17 bases between. The CDR3 is CASRSLRVMDSPLHF. CDR3 sequence (DNA): TGTGCCAGCAGATCCCTCAGGGTCATGGATTCACCCCTCCACTTT.

The J gene is TRBJ1-1, the V gene TRBV6-6; 8 positions match TRBD1. The trim removed 10 bases at V and 5 bases at J, leaving 9 bases unmatched. The germline gives CDR1 MNHNY, CDR2 SVGAGI (reference sequence). The CDR3 is 13 amino acids. The CDR3 loop reads CATRQGSGTEAFF. The CDR3 region has the DNA TGTGCCACCCGACAGGGGAGCGGGACTGAAGCTTTCTTT.

The chain has TRBV16 and TRBJ1-5, with D perhaps TRBD1 (5 bases). Germline V lookup: CDR1 KGHSY, CDR2 FQNENV. CDR3 size: 13 residues. V lost 2 bases and J 7 bases, leaving 9 bases between the germline ends. The CDR3 DNA sequence: TGTGCCAGCAGCCAAAGGTCAGGGCAGCCCCAGCATTTT. The encoded protein is CASSQRSGQPQHF.